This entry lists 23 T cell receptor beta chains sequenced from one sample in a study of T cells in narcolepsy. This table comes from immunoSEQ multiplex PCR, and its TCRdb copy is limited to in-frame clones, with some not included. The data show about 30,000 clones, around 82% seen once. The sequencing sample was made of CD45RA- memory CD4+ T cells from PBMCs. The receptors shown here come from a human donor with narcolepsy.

DNA of the CDR3: TGTGCCAGCAGTGAAACAGGGACCTACGAGCAGTACTTC. This encodes CASSETGTYEQYF. This sequence joins TRBV2 and TRBJ2-7, with D possibly TRBD1 on 6 matching bases. V was clipped by 2 bases and J by 2 bases, with 7 bases between them. This CDR3 is 13 amino acids long. CDR1 SNHLY and CDR2 FYNNEI come from the germline V gene.

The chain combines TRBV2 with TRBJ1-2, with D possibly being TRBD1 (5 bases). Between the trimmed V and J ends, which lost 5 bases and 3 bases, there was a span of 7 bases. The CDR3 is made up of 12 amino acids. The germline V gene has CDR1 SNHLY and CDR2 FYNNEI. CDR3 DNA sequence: TGTGCCAGCAGTTCAGGGTACTATGGCTACACCTTC. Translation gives CASSSGYYGYTF.

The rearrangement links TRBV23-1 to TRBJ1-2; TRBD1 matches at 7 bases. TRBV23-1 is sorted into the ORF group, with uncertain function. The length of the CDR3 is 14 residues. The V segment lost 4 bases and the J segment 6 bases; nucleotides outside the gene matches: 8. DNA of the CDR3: TGCGCCAGCAGTCTAGGGGGCGATTTTGATGGCTACACCTTC. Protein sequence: CASSLGGDFDGYTF.

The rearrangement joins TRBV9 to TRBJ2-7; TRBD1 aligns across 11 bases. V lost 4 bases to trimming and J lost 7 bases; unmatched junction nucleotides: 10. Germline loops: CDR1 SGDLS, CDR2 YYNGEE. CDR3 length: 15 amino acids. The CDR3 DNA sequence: TGTGCCAGCAGCCCCAGGACAGGGGGCCCTGGGGAGCAGTACTTC. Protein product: CASSPRTGGPGEQYF.

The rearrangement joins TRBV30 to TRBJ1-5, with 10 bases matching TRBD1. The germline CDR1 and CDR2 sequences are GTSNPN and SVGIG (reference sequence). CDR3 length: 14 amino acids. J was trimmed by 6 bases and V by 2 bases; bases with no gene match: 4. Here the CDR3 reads CAWSRGQGSQPQHF. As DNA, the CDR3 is TGTGCCTGGAGTAGGGGACAGGGGAGTCAGCCCCAGCATTTT.

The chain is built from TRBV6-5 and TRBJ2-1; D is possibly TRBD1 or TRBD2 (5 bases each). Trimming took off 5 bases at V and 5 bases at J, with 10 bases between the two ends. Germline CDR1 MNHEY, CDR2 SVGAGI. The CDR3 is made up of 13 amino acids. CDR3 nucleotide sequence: TGTGCCAGCAGTCCCCCGGGACACAATGAGCAGTTCTTC. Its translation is CASSPPGHNEQFF.

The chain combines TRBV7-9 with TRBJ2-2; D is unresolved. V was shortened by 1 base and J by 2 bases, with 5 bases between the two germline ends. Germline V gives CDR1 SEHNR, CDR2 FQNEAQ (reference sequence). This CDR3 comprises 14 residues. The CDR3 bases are TGTGCCAGCAGCTTAGTGGGCAACACCGGGGAGCTGTTTTTT. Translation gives CASSLVGNTGELFF.

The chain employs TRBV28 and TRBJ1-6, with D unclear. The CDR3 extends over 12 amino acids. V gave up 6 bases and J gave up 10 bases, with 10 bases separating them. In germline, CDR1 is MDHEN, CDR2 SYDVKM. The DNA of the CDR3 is TGTGCCAGCAGACCCCGACAATCACCCCTCCACTTT. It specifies CASRPRQSPLHF. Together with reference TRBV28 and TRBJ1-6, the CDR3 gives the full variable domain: DVKVTQSSRYLVKRTGEKVFLECVQDMDHENMFWYRQDPGLGLRLIYFSYDVKMKEKGDIPEGYSVSREKKERFSLILESASTNQTSMYLCASRPRQSPLHFGNGTRLTVT.

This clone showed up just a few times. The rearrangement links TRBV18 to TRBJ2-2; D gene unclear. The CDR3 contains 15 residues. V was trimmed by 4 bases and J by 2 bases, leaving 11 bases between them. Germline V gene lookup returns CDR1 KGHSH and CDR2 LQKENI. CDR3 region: CASSHGGRNTGELFF. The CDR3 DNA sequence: TGTGCCAGCTCACACGGTGGCAGAAACACCGGGGAGCTGTTTTTT.

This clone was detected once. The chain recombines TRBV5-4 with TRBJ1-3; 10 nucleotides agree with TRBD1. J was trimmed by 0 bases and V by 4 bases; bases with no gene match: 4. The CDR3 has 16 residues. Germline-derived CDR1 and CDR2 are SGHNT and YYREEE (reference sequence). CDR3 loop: CASSRDRGSSGNTIYF. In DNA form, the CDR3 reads TGTGCCAGCAGCCGGGACAGGGGTAGCTCTGGAAACACCATATATTTT.

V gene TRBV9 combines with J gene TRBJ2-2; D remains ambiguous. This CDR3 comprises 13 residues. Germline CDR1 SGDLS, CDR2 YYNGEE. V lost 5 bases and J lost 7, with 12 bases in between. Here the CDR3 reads CASRLGIIGELFF. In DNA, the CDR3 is TGTGCCAGCAGGTTAGGGATAATCGGGGAGCTGTTTTTT.

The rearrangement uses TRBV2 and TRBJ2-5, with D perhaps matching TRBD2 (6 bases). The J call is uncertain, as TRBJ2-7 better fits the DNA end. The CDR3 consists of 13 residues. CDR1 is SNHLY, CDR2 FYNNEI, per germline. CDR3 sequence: CASIRGTGYEQYF. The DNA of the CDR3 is TGTGCCAGCATTCGCGGGACGGGGTACGAGCAGTACTTC.

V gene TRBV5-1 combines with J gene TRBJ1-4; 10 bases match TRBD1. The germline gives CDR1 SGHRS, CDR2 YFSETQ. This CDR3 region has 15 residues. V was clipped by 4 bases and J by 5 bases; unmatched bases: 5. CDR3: CASSRQGAQNEKLFF. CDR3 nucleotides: TGCGCCAGCAGCAGACAGGGGGCGCAAAATGAAAAACTGTTTTTT.

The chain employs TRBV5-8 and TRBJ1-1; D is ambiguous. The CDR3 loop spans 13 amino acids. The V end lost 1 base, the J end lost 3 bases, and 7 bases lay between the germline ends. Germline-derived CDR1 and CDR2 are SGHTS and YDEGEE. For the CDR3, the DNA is TGTGCCAGCAGCTTGAGCGGGGACACTGAAGCTTTCTTT. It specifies CASSLSGDTEAFF.

CDR3 bases: TGCGCCAGCAGCGCATCTATTAGCACAGATACGCAGTATTTT. This codes for CASSASISTDTQYF. This chain uses TRBV5-1 with TRBJ2-3; no clear D. The CDR3 is 14 amino acids. V was trimmed by 4 bases and J by 0 bases, leaving 9 bases between them. Germline CDR1 and CDR2: SGHRS and YFSETQ. Full variable domain (rest looked up from reference TRBV5-1 and TRBJ2-3): KAGVTQTPRYLIKTRGQQVTLSCSPISGHRSVSWYQQTPGQGLQFLFEYFSETQRNKGNFPGRFSGRQFSNSRSEMNVSTLELGDSALYLCASSASISTDTQYFGPGTRLTVL.

CDR3 in DNA: TGTGCCAGCAGCCAAGTCGCAAATCCAAGGCCGAACACTGAAGCTTTCTTT. It specifies CASSQVANPRPNTEAFF. The gene calls are TRBV14 and TRBJ1-1; D is undetermined. The CDR3 sequence is 17 residues long. Looked up from germline, CDR1 is SGHDN and CDR2 is FVKESK. Trimming stripped 1 base from V and 1 base from J, with 16 bases between. Drawing the rest from reference TRBV14 and TRBJ1-1, the complete variable domain is EAGVTQFPSHSVIEKGQTVTLRCDPISGHDNLYWYRRVMGKEIKFLLHFVKESKQDESGMPNNRFLAERTGGTYSTLKVQPAELEDSGVYFCASSQVANPRPNTEAFFGQGTRLTVV.

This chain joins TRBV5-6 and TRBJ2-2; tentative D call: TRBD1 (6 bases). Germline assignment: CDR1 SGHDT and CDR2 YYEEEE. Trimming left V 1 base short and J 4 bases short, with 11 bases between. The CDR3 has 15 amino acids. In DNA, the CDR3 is TGTGCCAGCAGCTTGAGACCAGGGGCCACCGGGGAGCTGTTTTTT. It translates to CASSLRPGATGELFF.

The CDR3 here is CASRGTGIANTEAFF. CDR3 nucleotides: TGTGCCAGCAGGGGGACAGGGATTGCGAACACTGAAGCTTTCTTT. The J gene is TRBJ1-1, the V gene TRBV6-1, with 9 positions matching TRBD1. The V gene's germline CDR1 is MNHNS and CDR2 SASEGT. The CDR3 has 15 amino acids. After removal of 6 bases from V and 1 base from J, the junction contained 6 bases not matched to a gene.

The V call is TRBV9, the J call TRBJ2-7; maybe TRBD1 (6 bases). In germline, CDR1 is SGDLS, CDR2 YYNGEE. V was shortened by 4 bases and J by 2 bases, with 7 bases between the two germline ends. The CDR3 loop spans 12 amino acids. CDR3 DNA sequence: TGTGCCAGCAGCCGGGACACCTACGAGCAGTACTTC. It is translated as CASSRDTYEQYF.

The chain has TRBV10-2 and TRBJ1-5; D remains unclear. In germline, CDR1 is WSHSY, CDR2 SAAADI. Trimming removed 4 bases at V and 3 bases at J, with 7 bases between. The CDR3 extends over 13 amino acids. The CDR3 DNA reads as TGCGCCAGCAGTGGGGGTAACAATCAGCCCCAGCATTTT. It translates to CASSGGNNQPQHF.

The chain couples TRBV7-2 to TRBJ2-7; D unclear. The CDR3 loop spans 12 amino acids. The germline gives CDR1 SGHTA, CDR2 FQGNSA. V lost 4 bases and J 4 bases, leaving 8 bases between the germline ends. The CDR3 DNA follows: TGTGCCAGCAGCTCCAGGTGGTACGAGCAGTACTTC. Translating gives CASSSRWYEQYF.

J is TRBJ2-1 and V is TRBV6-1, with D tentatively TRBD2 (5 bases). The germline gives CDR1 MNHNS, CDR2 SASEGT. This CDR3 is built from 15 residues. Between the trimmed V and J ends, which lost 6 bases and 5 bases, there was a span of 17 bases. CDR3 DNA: TGTGCCAGCAGATTTGGTTTGCTAGCCGACAATGAGCAGTTCTTC. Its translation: CASRFGLLADNEQFF.

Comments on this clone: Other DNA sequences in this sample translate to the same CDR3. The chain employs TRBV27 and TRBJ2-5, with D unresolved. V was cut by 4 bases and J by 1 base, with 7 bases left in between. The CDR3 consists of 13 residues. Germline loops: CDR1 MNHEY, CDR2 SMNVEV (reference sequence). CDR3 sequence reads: CASSSLVQETQYF. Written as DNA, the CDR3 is TGTGCCAGCAGTTCCCTGGTCCAAGAGACCCAGTACTTC.